Included here is one T cell receptor (beta chain) sequence, with context. Its antigen remains unidentified. This specimen comes from a study of neoadjuvant anti-PD-1 for oral cavity cancer. Study-level background: Patients mostly received three to four biweekly nivolumab doses at 3 mg/kg before surgery. Findings and caveats of the study: Greater tumor shrinkage accompanied bigger post-treatment sizes of preexisting clones.

Assay used: immunoSEQ multiplex PCR; TCRdb lists only in-frame clones, some missing. The sample records about 7,600 clones, around 50% being singletons. Germline V CDR1 and CDR2: MNHEY, SMNVEV (reference sequence). Trimming stripped 5 bases from V and 4 bases from J, with 6 bases between. This CDR3 region has 13 residues. This clonotype originated in a person between 40 and 85 years old with oral cavity squamous cell carcinoma. The sequencing used tumor tissue, collected before nivolumab (anti-PD-1) treatment. The chain carries TRBV27 and TRBJ2-6; D ambiguous. CDR3 in amino acids: CASSPPGANVLTF. CDR3 coding DNA: TGTGCCAGCAGTCCCCCGGGGGCCAACGTCCTGACTTTC.